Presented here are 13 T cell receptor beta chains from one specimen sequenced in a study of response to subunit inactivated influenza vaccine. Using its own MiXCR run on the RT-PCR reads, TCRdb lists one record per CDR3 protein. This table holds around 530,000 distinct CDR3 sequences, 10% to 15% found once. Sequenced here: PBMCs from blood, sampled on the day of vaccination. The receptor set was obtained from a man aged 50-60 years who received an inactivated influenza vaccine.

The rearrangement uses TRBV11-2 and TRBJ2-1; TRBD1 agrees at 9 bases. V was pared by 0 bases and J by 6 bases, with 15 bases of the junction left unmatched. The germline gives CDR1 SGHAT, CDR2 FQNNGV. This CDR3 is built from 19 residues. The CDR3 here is CASSLEYFTKRTGANEQFF. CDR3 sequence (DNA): TGTGCCAGCAGCTTAGAGTACTTTACAAAGAGGACAGGGGCCAATGAGCAGTTCTTC.

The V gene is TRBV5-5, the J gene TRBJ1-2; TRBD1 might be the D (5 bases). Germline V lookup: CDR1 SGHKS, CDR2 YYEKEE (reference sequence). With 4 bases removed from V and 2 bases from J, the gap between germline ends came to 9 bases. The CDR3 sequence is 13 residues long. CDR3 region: CASSPRQNYGYTF. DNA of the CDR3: TGTGCCAGCAGCCCTCGACAGAACTATGGCTACACCTTC.

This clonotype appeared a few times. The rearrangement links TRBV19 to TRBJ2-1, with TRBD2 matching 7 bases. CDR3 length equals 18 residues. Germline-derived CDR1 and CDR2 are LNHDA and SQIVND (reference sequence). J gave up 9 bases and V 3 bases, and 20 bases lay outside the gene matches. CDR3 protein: CASSIPYRKTSQGSEQFF. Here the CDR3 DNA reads TGTGCCAGTAGTATTCCCTACCGCAAGACTAGCCAGGGTAGTGAGCAGTTCTTC.

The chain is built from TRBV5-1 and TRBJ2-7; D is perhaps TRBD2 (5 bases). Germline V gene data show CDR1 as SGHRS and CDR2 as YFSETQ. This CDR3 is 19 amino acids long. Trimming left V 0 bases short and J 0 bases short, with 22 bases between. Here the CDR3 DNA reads TGCGCCAGCAGCTTGGCCCCCGATCCGGGAAAAATTTACTCCTACGAGCAGTACTTC. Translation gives CASSLAPDPGKIYSYEQYF.

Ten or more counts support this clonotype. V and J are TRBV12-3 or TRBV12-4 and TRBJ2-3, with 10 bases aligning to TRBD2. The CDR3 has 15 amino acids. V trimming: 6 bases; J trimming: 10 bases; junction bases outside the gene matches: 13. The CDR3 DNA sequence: TGTGCCAGCAGGCCACCCGGACTAGCGGCTTCTTCGCAGTATTTT. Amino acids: CASRPPGLAASSQYF.

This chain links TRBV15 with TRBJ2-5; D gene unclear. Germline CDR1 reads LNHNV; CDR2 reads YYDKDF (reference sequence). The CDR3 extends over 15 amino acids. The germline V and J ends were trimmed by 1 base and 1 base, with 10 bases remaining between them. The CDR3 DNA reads TGTGCCACCAGCAGAGTACAGACCACCCAAGAGACCCAGTACTTC. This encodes CATSRVQTTQETQYF.

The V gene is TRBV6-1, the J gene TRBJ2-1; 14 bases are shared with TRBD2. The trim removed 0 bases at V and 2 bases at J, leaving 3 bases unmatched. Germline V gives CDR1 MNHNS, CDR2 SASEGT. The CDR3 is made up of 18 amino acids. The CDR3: CASSEALTSGRAYNEQFF. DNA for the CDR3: TGTGCCAGCAGTGAAGCGCTGACTAGCGGGAGGGCCTACAATGAGCAGTTCTTC.

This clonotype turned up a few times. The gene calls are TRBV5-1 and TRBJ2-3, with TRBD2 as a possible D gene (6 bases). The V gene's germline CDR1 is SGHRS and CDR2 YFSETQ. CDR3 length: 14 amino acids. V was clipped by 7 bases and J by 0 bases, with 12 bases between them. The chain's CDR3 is CASRAGTSTDTQYF. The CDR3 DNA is TGCGCCAGCCGCGCCGGGACTAGCACAGATACGCAGTATTTT.

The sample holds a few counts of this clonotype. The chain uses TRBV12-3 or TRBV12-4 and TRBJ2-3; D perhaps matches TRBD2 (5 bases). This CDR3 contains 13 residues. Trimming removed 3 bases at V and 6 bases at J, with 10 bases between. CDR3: CASSLSGRDTQYF. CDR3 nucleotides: TGTGCCAGCAGTTTGAGCGGCCGGGATACGCAGTATTTT.

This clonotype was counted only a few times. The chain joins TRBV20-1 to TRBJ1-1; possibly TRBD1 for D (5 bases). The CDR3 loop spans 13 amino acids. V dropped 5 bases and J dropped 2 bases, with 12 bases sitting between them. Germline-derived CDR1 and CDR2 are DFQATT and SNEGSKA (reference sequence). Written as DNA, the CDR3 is TGCAGTGCTGACCCCCAGGGTAACACTGAAGCTTTCTTT. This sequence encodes CSADPQGNTEAFF.

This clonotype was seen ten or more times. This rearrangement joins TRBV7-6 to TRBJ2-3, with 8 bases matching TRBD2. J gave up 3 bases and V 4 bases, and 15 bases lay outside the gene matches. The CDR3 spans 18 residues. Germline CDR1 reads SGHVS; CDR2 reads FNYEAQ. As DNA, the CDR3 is TGTGCCAGCAGCTCCCCGGTAAAAGCGGGAGAGGTGACAGATACGCAGTATTTT. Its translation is CASSSPVKAGEVTDTQYF.

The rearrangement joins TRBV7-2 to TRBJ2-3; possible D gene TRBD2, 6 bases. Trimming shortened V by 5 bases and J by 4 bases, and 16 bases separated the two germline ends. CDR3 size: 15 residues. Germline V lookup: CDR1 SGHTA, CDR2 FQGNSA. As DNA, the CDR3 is TGTGCCAGCAGCGAGACCGGGGGTTTGGCAGATACGCAGTATTTT. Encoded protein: CASSETGGLADTQYF.

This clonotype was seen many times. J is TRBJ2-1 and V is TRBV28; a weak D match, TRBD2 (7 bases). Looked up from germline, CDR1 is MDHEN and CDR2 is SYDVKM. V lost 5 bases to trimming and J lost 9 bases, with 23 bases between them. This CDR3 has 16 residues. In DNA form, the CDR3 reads TGTGCCAGCAGTCCTGGAGGGGGGGCTAGAAGGGGTGAGCAGTTCTTC. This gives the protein CASSPGGGARRGEQFF.